This record looks at one TCR beta chain sequence and its context. Germline-derived CDR1 and CDR2 are SGHDT and YYEEEE. This CDR3 contains 16 residues. The V segment lost 0 bases and the J segment 4 bases; nucleotides outside the gene matches: 7. This sample stems from a study of blood T cell repertoires in COVID-19. On the study more broadly: Spain, Italy and the United States supplied samples that represented acute and convalescent COVID-19. The cDNA or gDNA used as material had been derived from T cells, B-cell-depleted T cells, or PBMCs.

Study processing details: Reference gene primer amplification in the assay estimated nucleated cell counts. Using immunoSEQ multiplex PCR, the repertoire was profiled, and TCRdb retains in-frame clones only, with some absent. D and trimming come from the DNA, and the V and J calls and clone size come from that table. The repertoire holds 50,000 to 75,000 clones, with around 77% as singletons. The chain recombines TRBV5-6 with TRBJ1-2, with TRBD1 matching over 9 bases. This TCR was recovered from an elderly man with active or convalescent COVID-19. Sequencing was done on a sample of peripheral blood. The CDR3 bases are TGTGCCAGCAGCTTGGGCCACAGGGGGCAGAGCTATGGCTACACCTTC. This codes for CASSLGHRGQSYGYTF.